The 21 T cell receptor beta chains presented below share a single source sample, sequenced in a study of neurological immune-mediated disorders. TCRdb re-called the 5' RACE reads with MiXCR, one entry per CDR3 protein. The sample includes tens of thousands of distinct CDR3 sequences, less than 15% seen only once; the top ten take around 5%. Described time point: technical triplicate 1. The sample was CD4+ T cells from blood. These receptors originate from a female donor with HTLV-1-associated myelopathy (HAM/TSP).

The V gene is TRBV5-6, the J gene TRBJ2-7, with D perhaps being TRBD1 or TRBD2 (6 bases each). The CDR3 is 17 amino acids. Germline V CDR1 and CDR2: SGHDT, YYEEEE. Trimming shortened V by 3 bases and J by 5 bases, and 24 bases separated the two germline ends. CDR3 residues: CASSYGGPRDISNEQYF. CDR3 DNA sequence: TGTGCCAGCAGCTACGGGGGCCCTCGGGACATCTCTAACGAGCAGTACTTC.

This clonotype was recorded many times. V gene TRBV7-8 combines with J gene TRBJ1-4; unclear D gene. Germline V gene data show CDR1 as SGHVS and CDR2 as FQNEAQ. The germline V and J ends were trimmed by 5 bases and 4 bases, with 11 bases remaining between them. The CDR3 has 14 amino acids. CDR3 coding DNA: TGTGCCAGCAGCCCCCGCCGCCTTAATGAAAAACTGTTTTTT. Amino acid sequence: CASSPRRLNEKLFF.

This clonotype was detected ten times or more. The chain recombines TRBV5-1 with TRBJ2-1; unclear D gene. V was clipped by 0 bases and J by 9 bases, with 13 bases between them. Germline V CDR1 and CDR2: SGHRS, YFSETQ. The CDR3 spans 14 residues. The CDR3 protein is CASSLVETVSEQFF. CDR3 coding DNA: TGCGCCAGCAGCTTGGTGGAGACGGTCAGTGAGCAGTTCTTC.

This clonotype was counted many times. J is TRBJ2-3 and V is TRBV7-3, with TRBD2 matching 11 bases. This CDR3 contains 19 residues. The J segment lost 2 bases and the V segment lost 1 base, leaving 11 bases of the junction unmatched. Per germline, CDR1 SGHTA and CDR2 FQGTGA. CDR3 region: CASSLKPAGTSGFTDTQYF. The CDR3 region has the DNA TGTGCCAGCAGCTTAAAACCCGCCGGGACTAGCGGCTTCACAGATACGCAGTATTTT.

This clonotype was recorded many times. The chain recombines TRBV20-1 with TRBJ2-5; D unresolved. The CDR3 consists of 10 residues. V lost 6 bases and J lost 5, with 7 bases in between. Germline V CDR1 and CDR2: DFQATT, SNEGSKA (reference sequence). Here the CDR3 reads CSALGETQYF. In nucleotides, the CDR3 is TGCAGTGCCCTGGGGGAGACCCAGTACTTC.

The sample holds many counts of this clonotype. The chain uses TRBV5-5 and TRBJ1-2; the D gene is possibly TRBD1 (6 bases). Trimming removed 5 bases from V and 2 bases from J, with 10 bases in between. Germline lookup yields CDR1 SGHKS and CDR2 YYEKEE (reference sequence). This CDR3 is 13 amino acids long. CDR3 protein: CASSPDRNYGYTF. DNA for the CDR3: TGTGCCAGCAGTCCAGACAGGAACTATGGCTACACCTTC.

This clonotype was found many times. V gene TRBV5-1 combines with J gene TRBJ2-3, with TRBD1 identical over 7 bases. Germline assignment: CDR1 SGHRS and CDR2 YFSETQ. With 3 bases clipped from V and 6 bases from J, the junction kept 13 bases outside the gene matches. The CDR3 totals 16 residues. This CDR3 reads CASSSTGTALSDTQYF. In DNA form, the CDR3 reads TGCGCCAGCAGCTCGACCGGGACAGCCCTTTCGGATACGCAGTATTTT.

This clonotype showed up many times. This chain connects TRBV21-1 to TRBJ2-5. TRBV21-1 is an annotated pseudogene. The CDR3 has 15 residues. CDR3 in amino acids: CASSKGPQPIETQYF. The CDR3 DNA reads as TGTGCCAGCAGCAAAGGGCCGCAGCCCATCGAGACCCAGTACTTC.

This clonotype was recorded many times. The chain links TRBV5-1 to TRBJ2-7; 8 positions agree with TRBD1. Germline lookup yields CDR1 SGHRS and CDR2 YFSETQ. This CDR3 is 15 amino acids long. Trimming took 5 bases from V and 3 from J; bases not matched to a gene: 10. CDR3 DNA: TGCGCCAGCAGAGTAGGGGGACAGGCGATCTACGAGCAGTACTTC. It is translated as CASRVGGQAIYEQYF.

The chain joins TRBV5-1 to TRBJ2-2, with D perhaps TRBD2 (5 bases). From germline, CDR1 is SGHRS and CDR2 YFSETQ. The V and J ends lost 4 bases and 7 bases respectively, with 17 bases between them. The CDR3 has 15 residues. The CDR3 sequence: CASSQAEGIGGELFF. CDR3 DNA: TGCGCCAGCAGCCAGGCCGAGGGTATTGGCGGGGAGCTGTTTTTT.

This clonotype showed up many times. V usage is TRBV11-3 and J usage is TRBJ2-3; TRBD2 might be the D (6 bases). This CDR3 contains 16 residues. Trimming removed 5 bases at V and 7 bases at J, with 22 bases between. The germline V gene encodes CDR1 SGHNT and CDR2 YENEEA. Written as DNA, the CDR3 is TGTGCCAGCAGCGGCATATCGGGAGTTACTCTCTATACGCAGTATTTT. Translation: CASSGISGVTLYTQYF. The whole variable domain, remainder taken from reference TRBV11-3 and TRBJ2-3, is EAGVVQSPRYKIIEKKQPVAFWCNPISGHNTLYWYLQNLGQGPELLIRYENEEAVDDSQLPKDRFSAERLKGVDSTLKIQPAELGDSAVYLCASSGISGVTLYTQYFGPGTRLTVL.

This clonotype was counted at least ten times. The chain employs TRBV7-2 and TRBJ2-3; 9 positions match TRBD2. Germline CDR1 is SGHTA and CDR2 is FQGNSA. The CDR3 extends over 16 amino acids. V trimming: 2 bases; J trimming: 1 base; junction bases outside the gene matches: 4. The CDR3, as DNA: TGTGCCAGCAGCTTATTGGGCGGGGGGGGCACAGATACGCAGTATTTT. Its protein product is CASSLLGGGGTDTQYF.

This clonotype turned up a few times. The chain combines TRBV10-3 with TRBJ2-7; D gene ambiguous. CDR1 is ENHRY and CDR2 is SYGVKD in the germline V gene. The CDR3 runs to 12 residues. The V and J ends lost 3 bases and 2 bases respectively, with 5 bases between them. The DNA for the CDR3 is TGTGCCATCAGTGACACTCCCTACGAGCAGTACTTC. It translates to CAISDTPYEQYF.

This clonotype was detected ten times or more. The chain is built from TRBV6-6 and TRBJ1-6; no firm D call. The CDR3 consists of 12 residues. The V end lost 6 bases, the J end lost 6 bases, and 6 bases lay between the germline ends. Looked up from germline, CDR1 is MNHNY and CDR2 is SVGAGI (reference sequence). The CDR3 DNA follows: TGTGCCAGCAGCCGACCTAATTCACCCCTCCACTTT. Protein sequence: CASSRPNSPLHF.

This clonotype was counted ten times or more. V is TRBV7-3 and J is TRBJ2-2; D unclear. This CDR3 spans 13 amino acids. Looked up from germline, CDR1 is SGHTA and CDR2 is FQGTGA. V lost 0 bases and J lost 5, with 4 bases in between. CDR3 protein: CASSLTGTGELFF. DNA for the CDR3: TGTGCCAGCAGCTTAACGGGAACCGGGGAGCTGTTTTTT.

Many counts were recorded for this clonotype. The chain combines TRBV12-3 or TRBV12-4 with TRBJ2-5; D remains unclear. CDR3 size: 13 residues. The V gene lost 3 bases and the J gene lost 4 bases, with 9 bases spanning the gap. The CDR3: CASSLKGAETQYF. The CDR3 DNA reads as TGTGCCAGCAGTTTGAAGGGCGCAGAGACCCAGTACTTC.

The sample holds many counts of this clonotype. The V gene is TRBV4-2, the J gene TRBJ2-2, with a possible D match to TRBD2 (6 bases). V dropped 0 bases and J dropped 7 bases, with 6 bases sitting between them. Germline CDR1 is LGHNA and CDR2 is YNFKEQ. There are 13 residues in the CDR3. The CDR3 DNA reads as TGTGCCAGCAGCCAAGAGACTAGCGGGGAGCTGTTTTTT. This codes for CASSQETSGELFF.

In this sample, this clonotype turned up many times. This chain connects TRBV5-6 to TRBJ2-7; 9 bases align to TRBD1. Looked up from germline, CDR1 is SGHDT and CDR2 is YYEEEE. V shed 0 bases, J shed 2 bases, and the junction held 6 bases outside the gene matches. The CDR3 length is 16 residues. CDR3 sequence: CASSLVRGQGTYEQYF. CDR3 nucleotide sequence: TGTGCCAGCAGCTTGGTTAGGGGACAGGGCACCTACGAGCAGTACTTC.

The CDR3 DNA follows: TGTGCCAACAGAGCCTCCTACAATGAGCAGTTCTTC. Translating gives CANRASYNEQFF. The chain joins TRBV2 to TRBJ2-1; D gene uncertain. V was cut by 10 bases and J by 0 bases, with 7 bases left in between. Germline lookup yields CDR1 SNHLY and CDR2 FYNNEI. The CDR3 sequence is 12 residues long.

The table lists this clonotype with many counts. The rearrangement uses TRBV5-4 and TRBJ2-3, with TRBD2 identical over 10 bases. Germline CDR1 reads SGHNT; CDR2 reads YYREEE (reference sequence). This CDR3 contains 17 residues. V lost 1 base and J lost 1; bases outside the gene matches: 6. CDR3 in amino acids: CASSLRLAGDGTDTQYF. CDR3 DNA: TGTGCCAGCAGCTTGCGGCTAGCGGGGGACGGCACAGATACGCAGTATTTT.

This clonotype was seen repeatedly, ten times or more. This chain connects TRBV20-1 to TRBJ1-6; 9 positions match TRBD1. Germline V CDR1 and CDR2: DFQATT, SNEGSKA (reference sequence). V was pared by 5 bases and J by 9 bases, with 8 bases of the junction left unmatched. The CDR3 is 14 residues long. The CDR3 nucleotides read TGCAGTGCTCGCACCGGGACAGGGTTTTCACCCCTCCACTTT. This translates into CSARTGTGFSPLHF.